This TCR beta chain is drawn from a study of T-cell reconstitution after alpha-beta-depleted transplantation in children. General study points: Some patients' high day-60 TCRbeta diversity was traced to surviving recipient T cells and thymic progenitors. As was reported, about two months after transplant, alpha-beta T cells came from several hundred expanded graft clones. T cells produced anew were the main source of T-cell counts and diversity one year after transplant.

This CDR3 is 22 amino acids long. J lost 3 bases, V lost 5 bases, and 29 bases had no gene match. CDR1 MNHEY and CDR2 SVGEGT come from the germline V gene. Library preparation (for TCRbeta) was performed with unique molecular identifiers. TCRdb redid the calling of the PCR reads with MiXCR, one entry per CDR3 protein. In the table there are some 450,000 distinct CDR3 sequences, about 40% of which are singletons. A remark on this clonotype: Its matching antigen is unknown.

Source: PBMCs, taken before TCRalphabeta/CD19-depleted stem cell transplant. This TCR was sampled from a girl aged 2-10 years with aplastic anemia, due to receive a stem cell transplant. This chain joins TRBV6-2 or TRBV6-3 and TRBJ2-7; TRBD2 aligns across 9 bases. In DNA, the CDR3 is TGTGCCAGCAGTCTTGAACGAGGGAAGTTGTTAGCGGGAGCGACTGGGGTCTACGAGCAGTACTTC. Its protein product is CASSLERGKLLAGATGVYEQYF.